This T cell receptor (beta chain) originates from a study of T cell repertoires in cytomegalovirus infection. Study overall: From public TCR beta signatures came an indication of both CMV infection and matching HLA type.

TCRdb independently ran MiXCR on the reads; one entry per CDR3 protein. In the table there are about 740,000 distinct CDR3 sequences, under 40% of which are singletons. There are 14 residues in the CDR3. Germline CDR1 reads LNHDA; CDR2 reads SQIVND (reference sequence). Trimming removed 4 bases from V and 7 bases from J; junction bases left unmatched: 5. General observations from the study: CMV-specific TCR beta clonotypes restricted by HLA-C dominated the ex vivo response.

Remarks on this clonotype: The antigen is undetermined.

Source material: PBMCs. The receptor's source is a human donor in good health (CMV status not recorded). Some clones in this sample may be carry-over from other donors' samples. The V and J genes are TRBV19 and TRBJ2-2, with 8 bases fitting TRBD1. CDR3 residues: CASSTTGVYGELFF. CDR3 sequence (DNA): TGTGCCAGTAGTACGACAGGGGTCTACGGGGAGCTGTTTTTT.